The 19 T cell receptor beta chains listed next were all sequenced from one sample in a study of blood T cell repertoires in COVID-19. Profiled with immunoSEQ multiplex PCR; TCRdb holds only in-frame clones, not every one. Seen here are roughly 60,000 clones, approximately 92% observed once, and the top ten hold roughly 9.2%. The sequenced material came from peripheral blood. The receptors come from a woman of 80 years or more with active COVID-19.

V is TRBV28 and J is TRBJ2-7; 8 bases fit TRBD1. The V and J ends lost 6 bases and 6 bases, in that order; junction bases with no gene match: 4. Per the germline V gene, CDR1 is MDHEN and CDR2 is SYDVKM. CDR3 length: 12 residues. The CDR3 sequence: CASRLQGGEQYV. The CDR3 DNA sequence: TGTGCCAGCAGACTACAGGGGGGCGAGCAGTACGTC.

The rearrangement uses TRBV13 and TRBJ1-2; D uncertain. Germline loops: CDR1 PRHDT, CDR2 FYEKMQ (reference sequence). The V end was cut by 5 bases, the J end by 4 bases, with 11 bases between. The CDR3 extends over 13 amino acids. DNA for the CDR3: TGTGCCAGCAGCCTGAGGAACTTCTATGGCTACACCTTC. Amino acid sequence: CASSLRNFYGYTF.

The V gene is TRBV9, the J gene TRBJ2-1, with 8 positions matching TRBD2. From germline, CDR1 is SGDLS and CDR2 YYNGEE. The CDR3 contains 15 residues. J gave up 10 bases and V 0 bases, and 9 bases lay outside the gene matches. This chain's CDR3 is CASSVGSGTSSEQFF. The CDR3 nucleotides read TGTGCCAGCAGCGTAGGTAGCGGGACATCTAGCGAGCAGTTCTTC.

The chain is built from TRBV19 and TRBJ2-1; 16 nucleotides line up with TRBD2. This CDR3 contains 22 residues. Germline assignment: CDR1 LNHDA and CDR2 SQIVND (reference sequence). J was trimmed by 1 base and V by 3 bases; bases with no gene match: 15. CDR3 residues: CASSIIPSGLAGGPSSYNEQFF. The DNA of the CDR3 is TGTGCCAGTAGTATTATCCCTTCGGGACTAGCGGGAGGGCCTAGTTCCTACAATGAGCAGTTCTTC.

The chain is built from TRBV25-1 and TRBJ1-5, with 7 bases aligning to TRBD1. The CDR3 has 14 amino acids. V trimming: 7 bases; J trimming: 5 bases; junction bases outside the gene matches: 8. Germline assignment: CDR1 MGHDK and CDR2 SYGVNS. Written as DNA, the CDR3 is TGTGCCAGCACTTCACAGGGGAAGGATCAGCCCCAGCATTTT. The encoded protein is CASTSQGKDQPQHF.

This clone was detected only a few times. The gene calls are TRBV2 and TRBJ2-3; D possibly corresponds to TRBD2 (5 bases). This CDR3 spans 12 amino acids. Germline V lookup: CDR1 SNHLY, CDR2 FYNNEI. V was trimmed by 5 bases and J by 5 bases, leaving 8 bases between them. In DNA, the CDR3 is TGTGCCAGCAGTTGGGCGGGAGATACGCAGTATTTT. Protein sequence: CASSWAGDTQYF.

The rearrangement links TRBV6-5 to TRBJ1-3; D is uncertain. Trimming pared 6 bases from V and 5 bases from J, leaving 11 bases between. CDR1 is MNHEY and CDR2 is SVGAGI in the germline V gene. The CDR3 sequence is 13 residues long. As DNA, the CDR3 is TGTGCCAGCAGCCCGGGTTGGCGAAACACCATATATTTT. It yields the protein CASSPGWRNTIYF.

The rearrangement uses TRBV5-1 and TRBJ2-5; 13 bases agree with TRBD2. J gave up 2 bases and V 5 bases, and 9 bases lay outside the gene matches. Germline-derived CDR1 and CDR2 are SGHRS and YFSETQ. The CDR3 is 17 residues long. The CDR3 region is CASSLAPGLAGQETQYF. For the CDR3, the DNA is TGCGCCAGCAGTCTTGCGCCGGGACTAGCGGGGCAAGAGACCCAGTACTTC.

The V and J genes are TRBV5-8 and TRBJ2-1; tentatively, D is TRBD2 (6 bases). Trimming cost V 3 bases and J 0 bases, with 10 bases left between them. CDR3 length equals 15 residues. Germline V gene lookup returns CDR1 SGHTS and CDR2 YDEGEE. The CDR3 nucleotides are TGTGCCAGCAGCTCGGGACTGGCCTCCTACAATGAGCAGTTCTTC. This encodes CASSSGLASYNEQFF.

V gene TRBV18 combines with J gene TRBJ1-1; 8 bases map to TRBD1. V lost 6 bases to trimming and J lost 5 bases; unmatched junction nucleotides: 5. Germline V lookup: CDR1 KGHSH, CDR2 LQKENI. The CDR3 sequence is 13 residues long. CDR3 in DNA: TGTGCCAGCTCGCAGGACAGGGAGACTGAAGCTTTCTTT. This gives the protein CASSQDRETEAFF.

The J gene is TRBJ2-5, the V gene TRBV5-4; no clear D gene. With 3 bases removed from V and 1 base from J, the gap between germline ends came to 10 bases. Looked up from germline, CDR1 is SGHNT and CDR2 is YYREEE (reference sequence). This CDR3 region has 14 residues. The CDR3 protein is CASSSTQRQETQYF. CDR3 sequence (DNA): TGTGCCAGCAGCTCCACCCAGCGCCAAGAGACCCAGTACTTC. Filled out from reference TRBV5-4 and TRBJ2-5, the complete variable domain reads ETGVTQSPTHLIKTRGQQVTLRCSSQSGHNTVSWYQQALGQGPQFIFQYYREEENGRGNFPPRFSGLQFPNYSSELNVNALELDDSALYLCASSSTQRQETQYFGPGTRLLVL.

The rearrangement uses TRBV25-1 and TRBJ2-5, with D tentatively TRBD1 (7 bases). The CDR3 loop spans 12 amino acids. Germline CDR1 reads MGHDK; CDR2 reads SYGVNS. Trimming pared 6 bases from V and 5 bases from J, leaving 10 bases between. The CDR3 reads CASRSGGETQYF. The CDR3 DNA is TGTGCCAGCAGATCAGGGGGGGAGACCCAGTACTTC. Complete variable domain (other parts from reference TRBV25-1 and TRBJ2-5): EADIYQTPRYLVIGTGKKITLECSQTMGHDKMYWYQQDPGMELHLIHYSYGVNSTEKGDLSSESTVSRIRTEHFPLTLESARPSHTSQYLCASRSGGETQYFGPGTRLLVL.

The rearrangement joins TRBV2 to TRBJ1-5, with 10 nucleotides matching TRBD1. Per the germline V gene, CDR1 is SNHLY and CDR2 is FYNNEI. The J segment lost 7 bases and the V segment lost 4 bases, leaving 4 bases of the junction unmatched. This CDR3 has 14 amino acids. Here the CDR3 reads CASSVGTGVQPQHF. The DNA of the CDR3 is TGTGCCAGCAGTGTGGGGACAGGGGTCCAGCCCCAGCATTTT. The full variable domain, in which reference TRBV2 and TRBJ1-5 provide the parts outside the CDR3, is EPEVTQTPSHQVTQMGQEVILRCVPISNHLYFYWYRQILGQKVEFLVSFYNNEISEKSEIFDDQFSVERPDGSNFTLKIRSTKLEDSAMYFCASSVGTGVQPQHFGDGTRLSIL.

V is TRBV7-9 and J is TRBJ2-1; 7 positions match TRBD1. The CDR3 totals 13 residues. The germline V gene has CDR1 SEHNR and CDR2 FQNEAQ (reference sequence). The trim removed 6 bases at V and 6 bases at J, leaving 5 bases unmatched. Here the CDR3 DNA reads TGTGCCAGCAGAGAGGGGGCGGGCAATGAGCAGTTCTTC. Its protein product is CASREGAGNEQFF. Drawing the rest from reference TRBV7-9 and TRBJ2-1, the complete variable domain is DTGVSQNPRHKITKRGQNVTFRCDPISEHNRLYWYRQTLGQGPEFLTYFQNEAQLEKSRLLSDRFSAERPKGSFSTLEIQRTEQGDSAMYLCASREGAGNEQFFGPGTRLTVL.

CDR3 in DNA: TGTGCCAGCAAGCTCGCGGGAGGCAACACAGATACGCAGTATTTT. Translation: CASKLAGGNTDTQYF. The V call is TRBV2, the J call TRBJ2-3, with 8 bases fitting TRBD2. Germline trimming cut 7 bases from V and 2 bases from J; bases unmatched to any gene: 8. Germline V gene sequence: CDR1 SNHLY, CDR2 FYNNEI. The CDR3 loop spans 15 amino acids. The full variable domain, in which reference TRBV2 and TRBJ2-3 provide the parts outside the CDR3, is EPEVTQTPSHQVTQMGQEVILRCVPISNHLYFYWYRQILGQKVEFLVSFYNNEISEKSEIFDDQFSVERPDGSNFTLKIRSTKLEDSAMYFCASKLAGGNTDTQYFGPGTRLTVL.

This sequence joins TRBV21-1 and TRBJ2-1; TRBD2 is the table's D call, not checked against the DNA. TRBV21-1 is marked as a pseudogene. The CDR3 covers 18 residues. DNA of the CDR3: TGTGCCAGCAGCAGAGTCCCCGGGACTAGCGACATATCCAATGAGCAGTTCTTC. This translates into CASSRVPGTSDISNEQFF.

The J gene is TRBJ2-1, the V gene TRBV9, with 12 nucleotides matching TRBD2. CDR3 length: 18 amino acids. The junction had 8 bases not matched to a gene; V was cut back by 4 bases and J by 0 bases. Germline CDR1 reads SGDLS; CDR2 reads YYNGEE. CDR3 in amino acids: CASSPRTSGTSSYNEQFF. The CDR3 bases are TGTGCCAGCAGCCCGAGGACTAGCGGGACAAGCTCCTACAATGAGCAGTTCTTC.

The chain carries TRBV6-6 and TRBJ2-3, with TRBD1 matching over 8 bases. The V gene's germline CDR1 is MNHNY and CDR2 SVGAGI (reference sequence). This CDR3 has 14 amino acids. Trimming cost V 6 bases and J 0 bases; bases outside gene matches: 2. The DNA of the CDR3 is TGTGCCAGCAGGGACAGGGATAGCACAGATACGCAGTATTTT. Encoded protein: CASRDRDSTDTQYF.

Here the CDR3 reads CASRRVGTEAFF. CDR3 in DNA: TGTGCCAGCAGGAGGGTAGGGACTGAAGCTTTCTTT. The chain has TRBV21-1 and TRBJ1-1. TRBV21-1 is annotated as a pseudogene. The CDR3 covers 12 residues.